The clone carrying this T cell receptor beta chain appeared a single time. This entry belongs to a study of blood T cell repertoires in COVID-19. Study as a whole: PBMCs, B-cell-depleted T cells, or T cells were the source of the cDNA or gDNA that made up the material.

The method was immunoSEQ multiplex PCR; TCRdb's version includes in-frame clones alone and lacks a portion of them. The repertoire holds around 140,000 clones, about 90% seen once, with about 1.8% in the top ten. Germline V gene lookup returns CDR1 SQVTM and CDR2 ANQGSEA. This CDR3 has 15 residues. V shed 4 bases and J 6 bases; nucleotides not matched to a gene: 9. This receptor was identified in a woman in her 50s with acute or convalescent COVID-19. The rearrangement joins TRBV29-1 to TRBJ2-2; TRBD2 matches 9 bases. What was sequenced was peripheral blood. The CDR3 bases are TGCAGCGTTGGCATTGGAACTAGCGGGCCCGGGGAGCTGTTTTTT. Its protein is CSVGIGTSGPGELFF.